The 9 T cell receptor beta chains reported below all come from one sample, sequenced in a study of CD8 T cells in Susac syndrome. Reverse transcription used about 0.45 to 1 ug RNA and random hexamers. TCRdb reprocessed the immunoSEQ multiplex PCR reads with MiXCR, giving one entry per CDR3 protein. The data show some 190,000 distinct CDR3 sequences, roughly 94% seen once. The sequenced sample consisted of CD4+ T cells from PBMCs. The receptors stem from a human donor in good health.

The chain joins TRBV11-1 to TRBJ2-1, with TRBD1 as a possible D gene (5 bases). Trimming shortened V by 5 bases and J by 3 bases, and 20 bases separated the two germline ends. Germline V gives CDR1 SGHAT, CDR2 FQDESV (reference sequence). The CDR3 length is 17 residues. CDR3 DNA: TGTGCCAGCAGCGTCCGCTCCGTTACCCAGGGCTACAATGAGCAGTTCTTC. This encodes CASSVRSVTQGYNEQFF.

The rearrangement links TRBV18 to TRBJ1-1, with TRBD1 identical over 7 bases. This CDR3 has 15 amino acids. J was trimmed by 1 base and V by 6 bases; bases with no gene match: 8. CDR1 is KGHSH and CDR2 is LQKENI in the germline V gene. The CDR3 is CASSKSRDRNTEAFF. The CDR3 nucleotides are TGTGCCAGCTCGAAGTCCCGGGACAGGAACACTGAAGCTTTCTTT. The full variable domain, completed using reference TRBV18 and TRBJ1-1, is NAGVMQNPRHLVRRRGQEARLRCSPMKGHSHVYWYRQLPEEGLKFMVYLQKENIIDESGMPKERFSAEFPKEGPSILRIQQVVRGDSAAYFCASSKSRDRNTEAFFGQGTRLTVV.

The chain links TRBV30 to TRBJ1-1, with D possibly matching TRBD1 (6 bases). With 2 bases removed from V and 6 bases from J, the gap between germline ends came to 16 bases. Germline CDR1 reads GTSNPN; CDR2 reads SVGIG (reference sequence). CDR3 size: 14 residues. CDR3 sequence reads: CAWSPRTGKPEAFF. The CDR3 DNA follows: TGTGCCTGGAGTCCTCGTACAGGGAAACCTGAAGCTTTCTTT.

The chain uses TRBV29-1 and TRBJ2-5; D unclear. The CDR3 contains 11 residues. Germline V lookup: CDR1 SQVTM, CDR2 ANQGSEA. The V and J ends lost 2 bases and 5 bases respectively, with 6 bases between them. In DNA form, the CDR3 reads TGCAGCGTTGAACTCTCGGAGACCCAGTACTTC. Its translation: CSVELSETQYF.

The chain links TRBV4-2 to TRBJ2-2, with D perhaps TRBD1 (5 bases). The CDR3 has 14 amino acids. V gave up 3 bases and J gave up 6 bases, with 11 bases separating them. Germline V CDR1 and CDR2: LGHNA, YNFKEQ. This chain's CDR3 is CASSQSSRAGELFF. CDR3 coding DNA: TGTGCCAGCAGCCAGTCCTCCAGGGCCGGGGAGCTGTTTTTT.

The chain carries TRBV30 and TRBJ2-1; D gene unclear. V was pared by 5 bases and J by 2 bases, with 10 bases between. From germline, CDR1 is GTSNPN and CDR2 SVGIG (reference sequence). The CDR3 consists of 13 residues. The CDR3 coding sequence is TGTGCCTGGTGGCAGGCTACCTACAATGAGCAGTTCTTC. This gives the protein CAWWQATYNEQFF.

The V and J genes are TRBV12-3 or TRBV12-4 and TRBJ1-4; the D is unclear. Trimming removed 10 bases from V and 8 bases from J, with 14 bases in between. The CDR3 length is 12 residues. The CDR3 is CATTTVGEKLFF. CDR3 nucleotides: TGTGCCACCACGACTGTGGGCGAAAAACTGTTTTTT.

This sequence joins TRBV4-3 and TRBJ2-3, with D possibly called TRBD1 or TRBD2 (5 bases each). V was cut by 1 base and J by 0 bases, with 8 bases left in between. Per germline, CDR1 LGHNA and CDR2 YSLEER. The CDR3 spans 15 residues. The CDR3: CASSQVGASTDTQYF. The CDR3 DNA sequence: TGCGCCAGCAGCCAAGTCGGGGCCAGCACAGATACGCAGTATTTT.

This sequence joins TRBV9 and TRBJ1-2, with D unresolved. The CDR3 runs 14 residues. Trimming cost V 1 base and J 4 bases, with 11 bases left between them. The germline gives CDR1 SGDLS, CDR2 YYNGEE. CDR3 nucleotide sequence: TGTGCCAGCAGCGTACTGGAATTGGGCTATGGCTACACCTTC. Translating it yields CASSVLELGYGYTF.